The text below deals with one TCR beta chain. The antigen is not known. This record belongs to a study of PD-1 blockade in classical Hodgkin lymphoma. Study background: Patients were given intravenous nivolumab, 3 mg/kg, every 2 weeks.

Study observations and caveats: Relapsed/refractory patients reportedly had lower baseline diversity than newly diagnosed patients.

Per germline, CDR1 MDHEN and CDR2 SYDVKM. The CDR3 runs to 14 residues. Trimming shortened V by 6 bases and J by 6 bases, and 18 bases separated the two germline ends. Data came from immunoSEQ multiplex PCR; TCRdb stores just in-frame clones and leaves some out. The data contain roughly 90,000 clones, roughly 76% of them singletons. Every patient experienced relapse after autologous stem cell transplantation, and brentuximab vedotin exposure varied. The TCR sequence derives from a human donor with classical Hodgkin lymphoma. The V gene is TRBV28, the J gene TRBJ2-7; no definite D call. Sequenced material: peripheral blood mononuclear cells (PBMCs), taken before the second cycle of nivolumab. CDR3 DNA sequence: TGTGCCAGCAGGGACCTTAGTAGGGTCAGCGAGCAGTACTTC. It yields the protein CASRDLSRVSEQYF. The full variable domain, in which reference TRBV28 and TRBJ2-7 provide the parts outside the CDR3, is DVKVTQSSRYLVKRTGEKVFLECVQDMDHENMFWYRQDPGLGLRLIYFSYDVKMKEKGDIPEGYSVSREKKERFSLILESASTNQTSMYLCASRDLSRVSEQYFGPGTRLTVT.